This TCR beta chain was sequenced during a study of CD8+CD57+ T cells in acquired aplastic anemia. Across the study: Sorted cells (CD4+ and CD8+) yielded DNA amounts that averaged roughly 3 ug.

With regard to this clonotype: Its target is not known.

Researchers used genomic DNA as the template to profile TCR beta VDJ and CDR3. TCRdb itself ran the reads through MiXCR, one entry per CDR3 protein. The sample has 160,000 or so distinct CDR3 sequences, around 48% seen once. Study-wide results and caveats: Common to patients and controls were 25 to 30 CD8+ CDR3 sequences.

Patients picked for sequencing had shown CD8+CD57+ cell expansion detected by flow cytometry. The diagnosis in all patients was severe acquired aplastic anemia. Receipt of therapy had not occurred in any patient by the time of blood sampling. The TCR originated in a human donor with aplastic anemia. Sequencing was carried out using sorted CD4+, CD8+, or CD8+CD57+ T cells (not recorded which) from PBMCs.

CDR3 DNA: TGTGCCACCAGCAGCTCCTTTCTAGCGGGGGCCCACGAGCAGTACTTC. Translating it yields CATSSSFLAGAHEQYF. The chain joins TRBV15 to TRBJ2-7, with 10 bases lining up with TRBD2. This CDR3 has 16 residues. CDR1 is LNHNV, CDR2 YYDKDF, per germline (reference sequence). V trimming: 3 bases; J trimming: 5 bases; junction bases outside the gene matches: 10.